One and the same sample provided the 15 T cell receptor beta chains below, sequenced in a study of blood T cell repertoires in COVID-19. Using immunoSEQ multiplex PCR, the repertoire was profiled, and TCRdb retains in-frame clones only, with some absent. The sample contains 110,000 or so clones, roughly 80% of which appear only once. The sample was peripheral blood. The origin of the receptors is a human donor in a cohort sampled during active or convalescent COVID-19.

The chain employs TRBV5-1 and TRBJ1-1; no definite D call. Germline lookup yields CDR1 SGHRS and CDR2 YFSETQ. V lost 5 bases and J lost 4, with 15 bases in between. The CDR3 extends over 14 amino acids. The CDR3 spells CASRGDVAITEAFF. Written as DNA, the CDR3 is TGCGCCAGCAGGGGAGACGTAGCGATCACTGAAGCTTTCTTT.

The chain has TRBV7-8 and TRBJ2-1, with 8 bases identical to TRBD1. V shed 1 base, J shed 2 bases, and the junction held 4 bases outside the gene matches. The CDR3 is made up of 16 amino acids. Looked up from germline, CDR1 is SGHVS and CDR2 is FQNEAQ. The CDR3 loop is CASSLGRTGPYNEQFF. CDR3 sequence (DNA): TGTGCCAGCAGCTTAGGCCGGACAGGGCCCTACAATGAGCAGTTCTTC. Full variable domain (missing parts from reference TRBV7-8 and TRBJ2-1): GAGVSQSPRYKVAKRGQDVALRCDPISGHVSLFWYQQALGQGPEFLTYFQNEAQLDKSGLPSDRFFAERPEGSVSTLKIQRTQQEDSAVYLCASSLGRTGPYNEQFFGPGTRLTVL.

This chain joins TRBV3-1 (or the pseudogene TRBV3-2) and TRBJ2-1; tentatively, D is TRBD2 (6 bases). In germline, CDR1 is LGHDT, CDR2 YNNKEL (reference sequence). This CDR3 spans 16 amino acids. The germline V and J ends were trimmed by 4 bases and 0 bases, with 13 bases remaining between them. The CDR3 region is CASSPLRGSSYNEQFF. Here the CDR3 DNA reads TGTGCCAGCAGCCCACTACGGGGGAGCTCCTACAATGAGCAGTTCTTC.

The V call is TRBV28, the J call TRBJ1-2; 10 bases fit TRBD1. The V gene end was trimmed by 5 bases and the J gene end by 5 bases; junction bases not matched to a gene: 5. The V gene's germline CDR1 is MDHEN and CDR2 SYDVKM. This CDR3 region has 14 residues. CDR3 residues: CASSPGTGDYGYTF. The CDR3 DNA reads TGTGCCAGCAGTCCCGGGACAGGGGATTATGGCTACACCTTC.

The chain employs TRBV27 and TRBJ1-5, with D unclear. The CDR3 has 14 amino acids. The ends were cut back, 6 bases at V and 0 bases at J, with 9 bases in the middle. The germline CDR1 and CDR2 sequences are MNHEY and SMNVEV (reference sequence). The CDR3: CASSRRDSNQPQHF. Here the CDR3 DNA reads TGTGCCAGCAGCCGACGGGATAGCAATCAGCCCCAGCATTTT.

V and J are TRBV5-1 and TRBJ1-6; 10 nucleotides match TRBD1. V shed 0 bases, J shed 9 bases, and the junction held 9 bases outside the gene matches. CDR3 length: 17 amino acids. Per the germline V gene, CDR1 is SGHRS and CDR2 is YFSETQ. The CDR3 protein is CASSLAPIRDRGSPLHF. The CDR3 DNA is TGCGCCAGCAGCTTGGCTCCGATCCGGGACAGGGGTTCACCCCTCCACTTT.

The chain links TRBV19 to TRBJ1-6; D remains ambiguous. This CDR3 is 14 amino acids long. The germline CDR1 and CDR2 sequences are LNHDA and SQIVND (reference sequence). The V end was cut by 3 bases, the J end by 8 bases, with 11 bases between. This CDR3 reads CASSIQQTDSPLHF. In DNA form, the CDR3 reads TGTGCCAGTAGTATCCAACAGACCGATTCACCCCTCCACTTT.

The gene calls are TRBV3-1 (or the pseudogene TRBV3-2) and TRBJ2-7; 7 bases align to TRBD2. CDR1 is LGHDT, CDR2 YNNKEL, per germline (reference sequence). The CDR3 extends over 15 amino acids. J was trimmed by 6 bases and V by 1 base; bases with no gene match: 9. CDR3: CASSQGRDYKVEQYF. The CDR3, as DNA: TGTGCCAGCAGCCAAGGGAGGGACTATAAAGTCGAGCAGTACTTC.

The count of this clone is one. As DNA, the CDR3 is TGTGCCAGCAGCTTTATTGGCAGGGGGCTTCTTAGCGATGGTCGATCACCCCTCCACTTT. Residues: CASSFIGRGLLSDGRSPLHF. The chain carries TRBV5-4 and TRBJ1-6, with 8 bases identical to TRBD1. The CDR3 loop spans 20 amino acids. Germline CDR1 reads SGHNT; CDR2 reads YYREEE (reference sequence). Losses at the gene ends were 2 bases for V and 10 bases for J; bases not matched to a gene: 23.

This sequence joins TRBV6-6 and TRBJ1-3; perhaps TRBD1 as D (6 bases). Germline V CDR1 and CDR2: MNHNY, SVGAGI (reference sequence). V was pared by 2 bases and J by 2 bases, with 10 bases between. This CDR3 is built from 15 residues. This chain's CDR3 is CASSYQGPAGNTIYF. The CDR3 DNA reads TGTGCCAGCAGTTACCAGGGGCCTGCTGGAAACACCATATATTTT.

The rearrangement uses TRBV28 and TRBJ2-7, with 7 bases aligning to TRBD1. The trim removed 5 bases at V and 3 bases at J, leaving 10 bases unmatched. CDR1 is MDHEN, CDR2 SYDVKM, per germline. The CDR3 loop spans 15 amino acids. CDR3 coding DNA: TGTGCCAGCAGTCTTAAAGGGACAGCAAACTACGAGCAGTACTTC. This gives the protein CASSLKGTANYEQYF.

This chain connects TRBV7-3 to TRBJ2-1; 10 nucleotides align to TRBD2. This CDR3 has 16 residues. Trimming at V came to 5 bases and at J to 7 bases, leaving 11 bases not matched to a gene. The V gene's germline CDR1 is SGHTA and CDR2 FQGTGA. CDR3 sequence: CASSTLAGGTPNEQFF. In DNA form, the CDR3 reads TGTGCCAGCAGCACATTAGCGGGAGGAACCCCAAATGAGCAGTTCTTC. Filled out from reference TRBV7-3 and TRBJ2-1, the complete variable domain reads GAGVSQTPSNKVTEKGKYVELRCDPISGHTALYWYRQSLGQGPEFLIYFQGTGAADDSGLPNDRFFAVRPEGSVSTLKIQRTERGDSAVYLCASSTLAGGTPNEQFFGPGTRLTVL.

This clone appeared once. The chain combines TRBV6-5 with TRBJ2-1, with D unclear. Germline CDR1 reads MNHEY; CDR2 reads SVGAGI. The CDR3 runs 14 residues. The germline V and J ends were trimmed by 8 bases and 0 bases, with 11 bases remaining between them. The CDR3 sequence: CASGRLSSYNEQFF. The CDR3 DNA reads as TGTGCCAGCGGCAGGTTGAGCTCCTACAATGAGCAGTTCTTC.

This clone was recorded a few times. In nucleotides, the CDR3 is TGCGCCAGCAGCTTGGATCTAGCGGACCGTCTCTCCTACAATGAGCAGTTCTTC. Translation gives CASSLDLADRLSYNEQFF. This chain uses TRBV5-1 with TRBJ2-1; 7 bases match TRBD2. CDR3 size: 18 residues. Germline lookup yields CDR1 SGHRS and CDR2 YFSETQ. V was clipped by 0 bases and J by 0 bases; unmatched bases: 9.

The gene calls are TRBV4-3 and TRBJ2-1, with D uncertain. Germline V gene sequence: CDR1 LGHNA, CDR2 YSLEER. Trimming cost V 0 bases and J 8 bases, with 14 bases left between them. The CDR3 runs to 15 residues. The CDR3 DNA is TGCGCCAGCAGCCAAGAATCTAGTGTTCGCGATGAGCAGTTCTTC. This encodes CASSQESSVRDEQFF.